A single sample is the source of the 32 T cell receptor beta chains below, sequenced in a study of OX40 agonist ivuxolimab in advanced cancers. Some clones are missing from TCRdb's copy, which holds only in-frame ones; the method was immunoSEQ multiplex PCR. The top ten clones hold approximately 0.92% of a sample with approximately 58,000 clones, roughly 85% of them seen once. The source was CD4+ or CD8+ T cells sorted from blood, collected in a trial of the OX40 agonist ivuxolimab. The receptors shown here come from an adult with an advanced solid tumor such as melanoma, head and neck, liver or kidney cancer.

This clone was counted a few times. CDR3 sequence: CASSPIRFAEQEQYF. In DNA, the CDR3 is TGTGCCAGCTCACCTATTCGTTTCGCTGAGCAGGAGCAGTACTTC. The V call is TRBV18, the J call TRBJ2-7; D call uncertain. Germline V lookup: CDR1 KGHSH, CDR2 LQKENI. This CDR3 has 15 residues. The V end lost 3 bases, the J end lost 7 bases, and 19 bases lay between the germline ends.

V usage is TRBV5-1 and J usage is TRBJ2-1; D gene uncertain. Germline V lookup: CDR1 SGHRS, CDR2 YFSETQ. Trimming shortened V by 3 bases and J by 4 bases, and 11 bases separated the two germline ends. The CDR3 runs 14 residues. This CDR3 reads CASSSVGPYNEQFF. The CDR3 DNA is TGCGCCAGCAGCTCGGTCGGACCTTACAATGAGCAGTTCTTC.

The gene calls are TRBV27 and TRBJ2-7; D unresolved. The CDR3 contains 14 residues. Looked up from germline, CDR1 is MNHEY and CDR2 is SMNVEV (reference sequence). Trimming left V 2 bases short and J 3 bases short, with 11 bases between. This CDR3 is CASSLGQPLYEQYF. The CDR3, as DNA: TGTGCCAGCAGTTTAGGGCAGCCCCTCTACGAGCAGTACTTC.

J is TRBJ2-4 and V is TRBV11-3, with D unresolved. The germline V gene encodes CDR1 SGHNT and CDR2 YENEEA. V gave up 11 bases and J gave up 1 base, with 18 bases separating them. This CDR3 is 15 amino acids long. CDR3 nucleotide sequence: TGTGCCCGCCACCCCCCAGGTAGGGCCAAAAACATTCAGTACTTC. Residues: CARHPPGRAKNIQYF.

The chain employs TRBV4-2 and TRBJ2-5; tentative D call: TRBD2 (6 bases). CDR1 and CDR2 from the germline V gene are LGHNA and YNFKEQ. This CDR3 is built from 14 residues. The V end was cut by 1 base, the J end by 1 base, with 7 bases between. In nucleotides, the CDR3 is TGTGCCAGCAGCCAAGGGGACTTCCAAGAGACCCAGTACTTC. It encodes CASSQGDFQETQYF.

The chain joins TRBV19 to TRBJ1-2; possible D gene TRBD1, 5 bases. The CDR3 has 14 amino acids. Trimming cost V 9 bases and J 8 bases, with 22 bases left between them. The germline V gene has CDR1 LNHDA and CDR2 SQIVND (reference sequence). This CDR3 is CASLDQSGLSGYTF. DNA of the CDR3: TGTGCCAGCCTAGACCAATCGGGGCTATCGGGCTACACCTTC.

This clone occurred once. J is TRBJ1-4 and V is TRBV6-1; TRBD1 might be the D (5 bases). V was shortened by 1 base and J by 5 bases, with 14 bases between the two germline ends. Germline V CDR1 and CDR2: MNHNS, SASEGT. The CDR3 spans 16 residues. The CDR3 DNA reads TGTGCCAGCAGTGAAGGGGGGACCCAGTGGAATGAAAAACTGTTTTTT. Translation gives CASSEGGTQWNEKLFF.

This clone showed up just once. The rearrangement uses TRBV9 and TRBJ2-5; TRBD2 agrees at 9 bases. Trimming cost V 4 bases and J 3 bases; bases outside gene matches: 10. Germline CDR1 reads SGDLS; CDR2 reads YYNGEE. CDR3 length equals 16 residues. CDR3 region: CASSLIAGEVEETQYF. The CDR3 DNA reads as TGTGCCAGCAGCCTCATAGCGGGAGAAGTGGAAGAGACCCAGTACTTC.

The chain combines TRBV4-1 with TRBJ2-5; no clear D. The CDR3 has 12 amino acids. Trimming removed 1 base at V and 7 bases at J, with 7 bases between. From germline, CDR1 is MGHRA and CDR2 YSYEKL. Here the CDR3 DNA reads TGCGCCAGCAGCCAAGCCCGAGGGACCCAGTACTTC. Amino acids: CASSQARGTQYF.

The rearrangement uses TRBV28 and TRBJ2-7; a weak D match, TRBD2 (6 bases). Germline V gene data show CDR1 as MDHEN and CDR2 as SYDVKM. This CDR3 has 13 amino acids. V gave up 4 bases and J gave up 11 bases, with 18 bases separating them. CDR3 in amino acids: CASSSTWGEGEYF. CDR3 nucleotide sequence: TGTGCCAGCAGTTCCACGTGGGGGGAAGGGGAGTACTTC. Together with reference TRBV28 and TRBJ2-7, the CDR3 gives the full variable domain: DVKVTQSSRYLVKRTGEKVFLECVQDMDHENMFWYRQDPGLGLRLIYFSYDVKMKEKGDIPEGYSVSREKKERFSLILESASTNQTSMYLCASSSTWGEGEYFGPGTRLTVT.

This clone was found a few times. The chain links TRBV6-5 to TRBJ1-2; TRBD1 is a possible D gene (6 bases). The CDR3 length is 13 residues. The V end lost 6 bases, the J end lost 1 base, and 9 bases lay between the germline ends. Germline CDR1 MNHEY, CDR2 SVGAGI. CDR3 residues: CASSTDSNYGYTF. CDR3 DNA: TGTGCCAGCAGCACGGACAGTAACTATGGCTACACCTTC.

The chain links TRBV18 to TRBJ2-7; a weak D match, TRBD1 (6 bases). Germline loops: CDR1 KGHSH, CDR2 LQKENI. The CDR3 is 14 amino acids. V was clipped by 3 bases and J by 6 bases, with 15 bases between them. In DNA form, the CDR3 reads TGTGCCAGCTCACCGGAACAGGGAATAAGCGAGCAGTACTTC. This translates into CASSPEQGISEQYF. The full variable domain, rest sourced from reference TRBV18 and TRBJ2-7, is NAGVMQNPRHLVRRRGQEARLRCSPMKGHSHVYWYRQLPEEGLKFMVYLQKENIIDESGMPKERFSAEFPKEGPSILRIQQVVRGDSAAYFCASSPEQGISEQYFGPGTRLTVT.

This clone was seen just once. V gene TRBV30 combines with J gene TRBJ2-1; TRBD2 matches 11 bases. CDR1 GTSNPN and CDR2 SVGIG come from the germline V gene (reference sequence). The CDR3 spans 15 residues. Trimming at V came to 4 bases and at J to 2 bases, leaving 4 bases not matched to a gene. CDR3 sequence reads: CAWTNSGRAYNEQFF. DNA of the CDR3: TGTGCCTGGACCAATAGCGGGAGGGCCTACAATGAGCAGTTCTTC.

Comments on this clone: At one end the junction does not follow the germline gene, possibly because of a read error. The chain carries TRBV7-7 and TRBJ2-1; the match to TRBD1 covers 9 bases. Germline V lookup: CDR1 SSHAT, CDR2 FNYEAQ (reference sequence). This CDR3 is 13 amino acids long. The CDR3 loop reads CASSPNPGQGQFF. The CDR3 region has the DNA TGTGCTAGCAGCCCGAACCCGGGACAGGGTCAGTTCTTC.

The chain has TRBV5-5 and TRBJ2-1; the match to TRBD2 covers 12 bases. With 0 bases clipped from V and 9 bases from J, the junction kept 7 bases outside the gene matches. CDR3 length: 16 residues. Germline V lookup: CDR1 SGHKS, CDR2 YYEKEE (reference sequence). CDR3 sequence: CASSLAGLAGLSEQFF. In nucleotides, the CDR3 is TGTGCCAGCAGCTTGGCTGGACTAGCGGGATTGAGTGAGCAGTTCTTC.

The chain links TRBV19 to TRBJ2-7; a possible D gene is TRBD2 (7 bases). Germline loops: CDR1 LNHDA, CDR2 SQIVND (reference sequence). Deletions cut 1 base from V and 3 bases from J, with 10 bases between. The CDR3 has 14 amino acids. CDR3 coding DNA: TGTGCCAGTAGTATAGTGGGGGGGCTCTACGAGCAGTACTTC. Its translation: CASSIVGGLYEQYF.

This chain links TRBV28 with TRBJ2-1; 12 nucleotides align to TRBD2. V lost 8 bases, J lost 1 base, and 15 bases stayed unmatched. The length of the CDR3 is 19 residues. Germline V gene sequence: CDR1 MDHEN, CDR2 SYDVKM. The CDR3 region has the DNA TGTGCCAGCTTCACTATGCGTCGGACTAGCGGGATGTCCTACAATGAGCAGTTCTTC. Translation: CASFTMRRTSGMSYNEQFF.

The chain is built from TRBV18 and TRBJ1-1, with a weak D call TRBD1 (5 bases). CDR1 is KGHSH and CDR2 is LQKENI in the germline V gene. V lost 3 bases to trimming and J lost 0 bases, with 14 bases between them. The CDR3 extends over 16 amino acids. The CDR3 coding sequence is TGTGCCAGCTCACCGAGGACACAGGTCATGAACACTGAAGCTTTCTTT. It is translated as CASSPRTQVMNTEAFF.

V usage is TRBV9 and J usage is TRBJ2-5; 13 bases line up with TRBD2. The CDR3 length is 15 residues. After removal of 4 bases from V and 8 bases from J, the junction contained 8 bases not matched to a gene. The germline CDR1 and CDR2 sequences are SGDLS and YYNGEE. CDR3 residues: CASSTGGLAGTTQYF. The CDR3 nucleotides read TGTGCCAGCAGCACGGGGGGACTAGCGGGAACTACCCAGTACTTC.

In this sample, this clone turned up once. The CDR3 DNA reads as TGTGCCAGCAGTTTATCTCCTCCTAGCACAGATACGCAGTATTTT. Its protein is CASSLSPPSTDTQYF. The chain joins TRBV27 to TRBJ2-3; D unresolved. V lost 0 bases to trimming and J lost 0 bases, with 7 bases between them. The CDR3 length is 15 residues. The germline CDR1 and CDR2 sequences are MNHEY and SMNVEV (reference sequence).

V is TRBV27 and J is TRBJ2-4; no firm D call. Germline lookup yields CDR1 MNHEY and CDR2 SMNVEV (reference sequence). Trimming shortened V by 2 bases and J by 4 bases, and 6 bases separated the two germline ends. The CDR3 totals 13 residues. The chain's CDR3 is CASSLVPKNIQYF. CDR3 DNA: TGTGCCAGCAGTTTAGTTCCGAAAAACATTCAGTACTTC.

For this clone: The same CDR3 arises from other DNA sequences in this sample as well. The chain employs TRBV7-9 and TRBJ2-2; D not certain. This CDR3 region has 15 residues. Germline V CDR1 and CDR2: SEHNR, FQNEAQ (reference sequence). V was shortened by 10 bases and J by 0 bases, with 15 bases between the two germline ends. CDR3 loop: CANRIVETNTGELFF. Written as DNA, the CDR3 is TGTGCCAACCGTATCGTGGAAACGAACACCGGGGAGCTGTTTTTT.

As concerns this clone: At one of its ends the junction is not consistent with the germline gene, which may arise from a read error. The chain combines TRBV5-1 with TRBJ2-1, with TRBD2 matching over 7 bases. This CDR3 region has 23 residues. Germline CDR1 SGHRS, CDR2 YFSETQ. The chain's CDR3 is CASSLLGGSGMLRAGSWYTEQFF. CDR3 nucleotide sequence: TGCGCCAGCAGCTTACTGGGTGGGTCAGGGATGTTACGAGCGGGATCATGGTACACTGAGCAGTTCTTC.

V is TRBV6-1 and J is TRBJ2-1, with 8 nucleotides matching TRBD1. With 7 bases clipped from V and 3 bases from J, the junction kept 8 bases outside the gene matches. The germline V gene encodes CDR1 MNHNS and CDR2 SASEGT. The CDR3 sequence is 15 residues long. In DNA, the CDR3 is TGTGCCAGCACCTTGGGACAGGCACACTACAATGAGCAGTTCTTC. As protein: CASTLGQAHYNEQFF.

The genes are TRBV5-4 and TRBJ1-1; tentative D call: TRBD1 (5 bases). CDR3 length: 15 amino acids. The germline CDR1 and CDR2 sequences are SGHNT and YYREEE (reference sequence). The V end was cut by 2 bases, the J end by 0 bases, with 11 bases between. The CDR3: CASSFSRGVNTEAFF. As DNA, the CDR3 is TGTGCCAGCAGCTTCTCTCGAGGGGTGAACACTGAAGCTTTCTTT.

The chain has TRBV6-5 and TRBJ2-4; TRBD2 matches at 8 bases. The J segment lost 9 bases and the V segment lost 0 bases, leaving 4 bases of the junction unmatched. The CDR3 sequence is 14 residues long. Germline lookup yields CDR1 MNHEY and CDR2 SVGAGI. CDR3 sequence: CASSYSSGGTIQYF. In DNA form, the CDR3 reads TGTGCCAGCAGTTACTCTTCGGGGGGGACCATTCAGTACTTC.

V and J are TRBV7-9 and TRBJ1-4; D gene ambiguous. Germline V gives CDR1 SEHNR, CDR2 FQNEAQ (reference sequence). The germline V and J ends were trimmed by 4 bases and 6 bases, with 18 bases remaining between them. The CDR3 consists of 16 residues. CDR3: CASSSPAGGIDEKLFF. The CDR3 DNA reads TGTGCCAGCAGCTCCCCGGCAGGCGGAATTGATGAAAAACTGTTTTTT.

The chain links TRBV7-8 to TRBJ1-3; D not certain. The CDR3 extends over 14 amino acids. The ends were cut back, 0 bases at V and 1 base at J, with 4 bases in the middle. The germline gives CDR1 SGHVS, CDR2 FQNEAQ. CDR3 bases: TGTGCCAGCAGCTTAGCAGGGTCTGGAAACACCATATATTTT. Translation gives CASSLAGSGNTIYF.

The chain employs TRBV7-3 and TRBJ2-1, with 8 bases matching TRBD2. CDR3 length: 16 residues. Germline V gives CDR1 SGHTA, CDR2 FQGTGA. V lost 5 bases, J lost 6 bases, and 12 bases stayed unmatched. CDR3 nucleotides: TGTGCCAGCAGCCATGCAAGCGGGAGTACGCTCAATGAGCAGTTCTTC. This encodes CASSHASGSTLNEQFF.

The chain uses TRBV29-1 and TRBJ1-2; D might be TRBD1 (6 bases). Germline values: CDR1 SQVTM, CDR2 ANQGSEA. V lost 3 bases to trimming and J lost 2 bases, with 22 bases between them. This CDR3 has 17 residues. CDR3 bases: TGCAGCGTTGAGGGCCGACCGCACCGGGACACCAACTATGGCTACACCTTC. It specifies CSVEGRPHRDTNYGYTF.

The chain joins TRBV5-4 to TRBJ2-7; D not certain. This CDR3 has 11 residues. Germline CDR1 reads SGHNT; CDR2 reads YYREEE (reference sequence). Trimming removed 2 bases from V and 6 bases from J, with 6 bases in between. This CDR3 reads CASSFSAEQYF. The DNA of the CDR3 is TGTGCCAGCAGCTTCTCGGCCGAGCAGTACTTC.

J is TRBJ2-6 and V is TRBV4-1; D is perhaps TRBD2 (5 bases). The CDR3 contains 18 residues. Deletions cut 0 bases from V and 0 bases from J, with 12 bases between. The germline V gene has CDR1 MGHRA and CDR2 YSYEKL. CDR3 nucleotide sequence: TGCGCCAGCAGCCAAGATGAGGGCCAGAGCTCTGGGGCCAACGTCCTGACTTTC. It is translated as CASSQDEGQSSGANVLTF.